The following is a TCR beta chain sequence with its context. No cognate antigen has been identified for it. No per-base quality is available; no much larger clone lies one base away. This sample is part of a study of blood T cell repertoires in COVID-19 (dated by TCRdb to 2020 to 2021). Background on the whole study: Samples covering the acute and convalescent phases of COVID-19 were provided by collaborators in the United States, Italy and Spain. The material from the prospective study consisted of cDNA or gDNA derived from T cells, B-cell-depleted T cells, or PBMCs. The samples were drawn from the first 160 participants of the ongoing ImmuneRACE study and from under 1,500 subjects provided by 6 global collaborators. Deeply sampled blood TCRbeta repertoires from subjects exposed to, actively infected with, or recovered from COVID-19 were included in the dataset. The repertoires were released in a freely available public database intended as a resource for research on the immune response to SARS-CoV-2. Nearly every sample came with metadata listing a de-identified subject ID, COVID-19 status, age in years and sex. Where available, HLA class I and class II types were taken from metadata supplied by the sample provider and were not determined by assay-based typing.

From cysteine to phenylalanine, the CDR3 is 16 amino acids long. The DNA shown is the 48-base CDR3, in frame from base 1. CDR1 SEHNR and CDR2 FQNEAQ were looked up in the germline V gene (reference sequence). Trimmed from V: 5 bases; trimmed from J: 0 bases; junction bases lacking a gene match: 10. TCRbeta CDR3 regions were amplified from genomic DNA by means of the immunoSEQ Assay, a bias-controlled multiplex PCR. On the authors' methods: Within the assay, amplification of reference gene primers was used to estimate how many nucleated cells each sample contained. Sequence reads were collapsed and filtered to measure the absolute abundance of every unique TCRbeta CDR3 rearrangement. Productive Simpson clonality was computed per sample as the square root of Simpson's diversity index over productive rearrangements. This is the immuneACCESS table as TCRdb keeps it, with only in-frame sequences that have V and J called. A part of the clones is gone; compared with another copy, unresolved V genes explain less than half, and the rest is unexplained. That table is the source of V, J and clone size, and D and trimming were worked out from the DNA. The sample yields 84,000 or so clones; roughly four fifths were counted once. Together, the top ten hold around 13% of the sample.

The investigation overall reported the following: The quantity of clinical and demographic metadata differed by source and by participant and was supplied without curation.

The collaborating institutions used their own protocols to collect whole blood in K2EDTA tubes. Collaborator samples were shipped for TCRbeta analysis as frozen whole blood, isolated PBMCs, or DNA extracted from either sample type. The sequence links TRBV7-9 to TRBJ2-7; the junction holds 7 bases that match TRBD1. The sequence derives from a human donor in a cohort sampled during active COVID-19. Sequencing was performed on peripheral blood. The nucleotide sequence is TGTGCCAGCAGCCCGTCGGGGACAGTCCCCTCCTACGAGCAGTACTTC. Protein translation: CASSPSGTVPSYEQYF.